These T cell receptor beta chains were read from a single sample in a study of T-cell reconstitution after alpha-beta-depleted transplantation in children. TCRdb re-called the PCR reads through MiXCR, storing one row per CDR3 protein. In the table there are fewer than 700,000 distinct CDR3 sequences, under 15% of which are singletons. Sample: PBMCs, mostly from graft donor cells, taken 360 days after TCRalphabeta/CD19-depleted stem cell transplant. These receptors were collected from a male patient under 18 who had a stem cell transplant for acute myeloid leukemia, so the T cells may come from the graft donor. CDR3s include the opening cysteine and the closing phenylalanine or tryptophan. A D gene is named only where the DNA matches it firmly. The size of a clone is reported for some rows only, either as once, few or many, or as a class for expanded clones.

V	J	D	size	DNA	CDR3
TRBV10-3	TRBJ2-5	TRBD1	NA	TGTGCCATCAGTTCCACAGGGGTACGGCCAGAGACCCAGTACTTC	CAISSTGVRPETQYF
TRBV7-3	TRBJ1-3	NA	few	TGTGCCAGCAGCTTAACTGGACAGATCGGAAACACCATATATTTT	CASSLTGQIGNTIYF
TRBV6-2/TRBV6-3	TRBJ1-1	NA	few	TGTGCCAGCAGTTATGAGGGCAGACTTATGAACACTGAAGCTTTCTTT	CASSYEGRLMNTEAFF
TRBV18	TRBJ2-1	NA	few	TGTGCCAGCTCACCATTGGGCACACGAAGCTCCTACAATGAGCAGTTCTTC	CASSPLGTRSSYNEQFF
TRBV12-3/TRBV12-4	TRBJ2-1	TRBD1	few	TGTGCCAACTCAAGACAGGGGGCGGATAAAAATGAGCAGTTCTTC	CANSRQGADKNEQFF
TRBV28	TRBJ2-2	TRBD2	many	TGTGCCAGCACCCTGCAGACTAGCGGGATAGGGGGCACCGGGGAGCTGTTTTTT	CASTLQTSGIGGTGELFF
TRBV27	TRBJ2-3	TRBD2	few	TGTGCCAGCAGTTTGTCAGCCCCTGGGCCCCTAGCGGGAGATGCGACAGATACGCAGTATTTT	CASSLSAPGPLAGDATDTQYF
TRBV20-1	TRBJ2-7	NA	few	TGCAGTGCTAGAGGGACCCAGTCAGCTACTGGGGAGCAGTACTTC	CSARGTQSATGEQYF
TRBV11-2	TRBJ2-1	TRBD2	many	TGTGCCAGCAGGGGGGGTAGCGGGGGTTGGAATGAGCAGTTCTTC	CASRGGSGGWNEQFF
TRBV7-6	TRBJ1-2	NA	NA	TGTGCCAGCAGCTTAATAGTTGGGCTGGCGGGGTGGTATGGCTACACCTTC	CASSLIVGLAGWYGYTF
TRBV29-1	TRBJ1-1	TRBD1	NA	TGCAGCGTTCAGACAGGGGTAGGGAACACTGAAGCTTTCTTT	CSVQTGVGNTEAFF
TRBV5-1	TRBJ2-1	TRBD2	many	TGCGCCAGCAGGACTAGCGGGATTAACGACAATGAGCAGTTCTTC	CASRTSGINDNEQFF
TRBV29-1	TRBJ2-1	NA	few	TGCAGCGTTTCTTCCTACCCACGGAATGAGCAGTTCTTC	CSVSSYPRNEQFF
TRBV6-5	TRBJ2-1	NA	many	TGTGCCAGCAGTTACGACTGGAGCTCCTACAATGAGCAGTTCTTC	CASSYDWSSYNEQFF
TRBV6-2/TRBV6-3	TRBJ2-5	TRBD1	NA	TGTGCCAGCGACCGGGGACAGGGGACGGAGACCCAGTACTTC	CASDRGQGTETQYF
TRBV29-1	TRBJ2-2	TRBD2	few	TGCAGCGTTGAAGAGGTGACTAGCGGAGCTTTGAACACCGGGGAGCTGTTTTTT	CSVEEVTSGALNTGELFF
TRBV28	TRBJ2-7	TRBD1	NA	TGTGCCAGCAAGAGACAGGGGCTATTTTCCTACGAGCAGTACTTC	CASKRQGLFSYEQYF
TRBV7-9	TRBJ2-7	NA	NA	TGTGCCAGCAGCGTCCCTAGGAGCTCCTACGAGCAGTACTTC	CASSVPRSSYEQYF
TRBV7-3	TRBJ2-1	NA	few	TGTGCCAGCAGCCTTCACCCGGGACCCCCCGTCGATGAGCAGTTCTTC	CASSLHPGPPVDEQFF